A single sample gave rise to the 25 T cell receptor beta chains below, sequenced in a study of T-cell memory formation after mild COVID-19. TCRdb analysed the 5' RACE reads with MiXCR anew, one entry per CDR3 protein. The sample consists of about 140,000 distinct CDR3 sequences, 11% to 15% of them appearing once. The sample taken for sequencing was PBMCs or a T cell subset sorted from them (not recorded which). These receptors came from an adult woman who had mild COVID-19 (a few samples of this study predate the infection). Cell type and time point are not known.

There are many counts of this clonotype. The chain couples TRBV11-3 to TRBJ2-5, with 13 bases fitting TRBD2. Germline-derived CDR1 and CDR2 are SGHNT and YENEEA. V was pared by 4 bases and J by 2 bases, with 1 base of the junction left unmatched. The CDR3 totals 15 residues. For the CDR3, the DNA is TGTGCCAGCAGCTCGGGACTAGCGGGACAAGAGACCCAGTACTTC. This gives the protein CASSSGLAGQETQYF.

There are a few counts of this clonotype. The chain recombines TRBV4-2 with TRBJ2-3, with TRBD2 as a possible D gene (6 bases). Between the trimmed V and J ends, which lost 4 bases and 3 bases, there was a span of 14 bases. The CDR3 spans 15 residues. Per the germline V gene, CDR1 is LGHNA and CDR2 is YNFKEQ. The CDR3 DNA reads TGTGCCAGCAGCCCGGAGGGGCGCGATACAGATACGCAGTATTTT. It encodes CASSPEGRDTDTQYF.

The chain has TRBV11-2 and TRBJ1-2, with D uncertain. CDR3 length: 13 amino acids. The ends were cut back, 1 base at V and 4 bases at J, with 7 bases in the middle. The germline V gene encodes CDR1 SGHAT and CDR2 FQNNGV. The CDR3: CASSLGHPYGYTF. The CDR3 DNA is TGTGCCAGCAGCTTAGGGCACCCCTATGGCTACACCTTC.

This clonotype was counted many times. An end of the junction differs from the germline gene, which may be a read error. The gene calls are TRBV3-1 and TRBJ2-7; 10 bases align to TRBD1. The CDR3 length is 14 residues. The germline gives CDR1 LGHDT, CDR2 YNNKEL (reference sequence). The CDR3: CASSPGTGAYEQYF. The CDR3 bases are TGCGCCAGCAGCCCCGGGACAGGGGCCTACGAGCAGTACTTC.

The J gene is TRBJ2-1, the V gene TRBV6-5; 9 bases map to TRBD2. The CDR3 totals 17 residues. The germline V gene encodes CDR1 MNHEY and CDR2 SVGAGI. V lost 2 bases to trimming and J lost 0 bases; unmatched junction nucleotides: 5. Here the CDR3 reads CASSYGGSGSSYNEQFF. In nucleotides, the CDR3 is TGTGCCAGCAGTTACGGGGGTAGCGGGAGCTCCTACAATGAGCAGTTCTTC.

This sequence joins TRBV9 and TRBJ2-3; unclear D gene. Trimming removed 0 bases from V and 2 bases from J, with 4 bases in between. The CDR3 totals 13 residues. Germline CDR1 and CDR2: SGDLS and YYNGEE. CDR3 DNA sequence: TGTGCCAGCAGCGTAGCGACCACAGATACGCAGTATTTT. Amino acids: CASSVATTDTQYF.

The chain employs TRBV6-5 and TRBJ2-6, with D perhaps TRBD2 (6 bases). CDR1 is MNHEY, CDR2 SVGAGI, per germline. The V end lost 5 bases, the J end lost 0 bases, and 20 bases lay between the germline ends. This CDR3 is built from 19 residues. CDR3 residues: CASSVFSEGRTSGANVLTF. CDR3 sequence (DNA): TGTGCCAGCAGTGTGTTCTCGGAGGGCAGGACCTCTGGGGCCAACGTCCTGACTTTC.

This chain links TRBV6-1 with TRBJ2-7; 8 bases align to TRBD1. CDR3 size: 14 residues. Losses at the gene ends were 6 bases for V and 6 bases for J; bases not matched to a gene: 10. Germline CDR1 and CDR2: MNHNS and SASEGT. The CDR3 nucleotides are TGTGCCAGCAGAACTGGACAGGGAGTTTCCGAGCAGTACTTC. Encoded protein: CASRTGQGVSEQYF.

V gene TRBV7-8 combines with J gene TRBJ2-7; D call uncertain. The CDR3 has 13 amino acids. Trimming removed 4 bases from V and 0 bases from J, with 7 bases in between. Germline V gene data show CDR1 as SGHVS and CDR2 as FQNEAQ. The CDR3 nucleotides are TGTGCCAGCAGCTCGCCAGACTCCTACGAGCAGTACTTC. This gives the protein CASSSPDSYEQYF.

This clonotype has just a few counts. The chain's CDR3 is CASSSIGTGNEQFF. CDR3 nucleotides: TGTGCCAGCAGCTCGATAGGGACGGGCAATGAGCAGTTCTTC. The genes are TRBV7-2 and TRBJ2-1; D could derive from TRBD1 or TRBD2 (5 bases each). The germline gives CDR1 SGHTA, CDR2 FQGNSA. V dropped 4 bases and J dropped 6 bases, with 13 bases sitting between them. This CDR3 is built from 14 residues.

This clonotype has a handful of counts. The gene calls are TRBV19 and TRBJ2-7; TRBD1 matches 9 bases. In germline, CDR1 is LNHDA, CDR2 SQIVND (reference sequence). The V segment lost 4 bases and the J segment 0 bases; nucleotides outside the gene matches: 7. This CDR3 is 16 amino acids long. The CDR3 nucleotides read TGTGCCAGTAGTACGGCTGACAGGGGGTACTCCTACGAGCAGTACTTC. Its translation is CASSTADRGYSYEQYF. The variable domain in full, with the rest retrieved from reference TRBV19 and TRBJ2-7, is DGGITQSPKYLFRKEGQNVTLSCEQNLNHDAMYWYRQDPGQGLRLIYYSQIVNDFQKGDIAEGYSVSREKKESFPLTVTSAQKNPTAFYLCASSTADRGYSYEQYFGPGTRLTVT.

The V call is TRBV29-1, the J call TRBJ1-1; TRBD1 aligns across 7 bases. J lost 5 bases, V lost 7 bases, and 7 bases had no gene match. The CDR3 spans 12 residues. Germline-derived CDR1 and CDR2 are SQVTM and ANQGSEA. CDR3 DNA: TGCAGCGCCTACAGGGGTGAAACTGAAGCTTTCTTT. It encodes CSAYRGETEAFF.

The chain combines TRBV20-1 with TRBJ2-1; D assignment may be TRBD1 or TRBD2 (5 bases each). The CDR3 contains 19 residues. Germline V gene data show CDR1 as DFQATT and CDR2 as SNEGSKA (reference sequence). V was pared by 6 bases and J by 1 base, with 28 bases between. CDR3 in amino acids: CSAPAQGVRFTRSYNEQFF. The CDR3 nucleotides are TGCAGTGCCCCCGCTCAGGGAGTGCGGTTTACGAGATCCTACAATGAGCAGTTCTTC.

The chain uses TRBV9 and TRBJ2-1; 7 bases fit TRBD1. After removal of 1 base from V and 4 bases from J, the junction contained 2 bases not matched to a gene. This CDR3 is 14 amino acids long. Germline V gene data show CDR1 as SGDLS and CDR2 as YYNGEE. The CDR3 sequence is CASSVQGQYNEQFF. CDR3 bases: TGTGCCAGCAGCGTACAGGGACAGTACAATGAGCAGTTCTTC.

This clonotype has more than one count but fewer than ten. Here the CDR3 reads CSARVGTGSTYEQYF. The DNA of the CDR3 is TGCAGTGCTAGGGTCGGGACAGGATCAACCTACGAGCAGTACTTC. V gene TRBV20-1 combines with J gene TRBJ2-7; 8 nucleotides line up with TRBD1. This CDR3 has 15 residues. Trimming at V came to 3 bases and at J to 2 bases, leaving 9 bases not matched to a gene. The germline CDR1 and CDR2 sequences are DFQATT and SNEGSKA (reference sequence).

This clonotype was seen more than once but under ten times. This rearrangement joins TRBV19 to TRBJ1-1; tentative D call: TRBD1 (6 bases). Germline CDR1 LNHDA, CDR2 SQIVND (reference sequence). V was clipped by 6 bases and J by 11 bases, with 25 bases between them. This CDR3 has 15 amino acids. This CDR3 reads CASRKNVGASGIAFF. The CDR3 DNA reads TGTGCCAGTAGGAAAAATGTGGGGGCGTCGGGGATCGCTTTCTTT.

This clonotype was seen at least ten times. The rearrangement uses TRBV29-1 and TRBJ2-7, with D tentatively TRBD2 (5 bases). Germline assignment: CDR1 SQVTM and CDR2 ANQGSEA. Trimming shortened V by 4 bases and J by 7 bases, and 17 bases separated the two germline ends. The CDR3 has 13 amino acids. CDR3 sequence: CSVAGEGRYEQYF. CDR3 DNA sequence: TGCAGCGTTGCAGGAGAGGGAAGGTATGAGCAGTACTTC.

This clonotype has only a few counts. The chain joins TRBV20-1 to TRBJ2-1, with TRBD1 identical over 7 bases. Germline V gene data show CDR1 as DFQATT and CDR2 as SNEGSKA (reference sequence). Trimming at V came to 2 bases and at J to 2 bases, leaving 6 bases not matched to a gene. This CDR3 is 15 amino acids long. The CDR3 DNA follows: TGCAGTGCTAGAAGACAGGGCTGGACCTACAATGAGCAGTTCTTC. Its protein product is CSARRQGWTYNEQFF.

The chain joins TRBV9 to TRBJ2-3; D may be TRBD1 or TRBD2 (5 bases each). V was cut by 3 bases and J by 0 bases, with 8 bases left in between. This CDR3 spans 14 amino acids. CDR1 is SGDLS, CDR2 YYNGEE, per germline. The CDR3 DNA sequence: TGTGCCAGCAGCGGGGACGCGAGCACAGATACGCAGTATTTT. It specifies CASSGDASTDTQYF. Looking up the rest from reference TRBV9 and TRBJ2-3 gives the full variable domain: DSGVTQTPKHLITATGQRVTLRCSPRSGDLSVYWYQQSLDQGLQFLIQYYNGEERAKGNILERFSAQQFPDLHSELNLSSLELGDSALYFCASSGDASTDTQYFGPGTRLTVL.

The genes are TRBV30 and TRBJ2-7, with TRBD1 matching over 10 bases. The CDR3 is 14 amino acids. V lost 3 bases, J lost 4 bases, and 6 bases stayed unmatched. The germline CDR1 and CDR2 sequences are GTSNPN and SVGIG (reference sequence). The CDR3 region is CAWSPGTGDYEQYF. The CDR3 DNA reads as TGTGCCTGGAGCCCCGGGACAGGGGATTACGAGCAGTACTTC.

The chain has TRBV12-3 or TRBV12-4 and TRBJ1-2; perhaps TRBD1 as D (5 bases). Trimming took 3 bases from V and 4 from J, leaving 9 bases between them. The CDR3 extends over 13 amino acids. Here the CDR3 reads CASSLGTLYGYTF. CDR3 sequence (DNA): TGTGCCAGCAGTTTGGGGACGCTCTATGGCTACACCTTC.

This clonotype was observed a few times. CDR3 residues: CASSYAATQPQHF. The CDR3 DNA sequence: TGTGCCAGCAGTTACGCGGCCACACAGCCCCAGCATTTT. This rearrangement joins TRBV6-5 to TRBJ1-5; D gene uncertain. Germline CDR1 reads MNHEY; CDR2 reads SVGAGI. Trimming pared 2 bases from V and 7 bases from J, leaving 9 bases between. The CDR3 length is 13 residues.

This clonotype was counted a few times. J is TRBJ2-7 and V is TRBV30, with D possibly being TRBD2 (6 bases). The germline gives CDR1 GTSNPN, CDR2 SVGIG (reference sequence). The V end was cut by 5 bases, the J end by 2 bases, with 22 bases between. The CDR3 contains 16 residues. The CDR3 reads CAWGGSFSRMAYEQYF. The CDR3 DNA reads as TGTGCCTGGGGGGGGTCGTTCTCACGAATGGCCTACGAGCAGTACTTC.

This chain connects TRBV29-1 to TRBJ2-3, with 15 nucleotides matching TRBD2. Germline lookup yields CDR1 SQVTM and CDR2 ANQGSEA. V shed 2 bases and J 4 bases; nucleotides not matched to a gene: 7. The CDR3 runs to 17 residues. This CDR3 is CSVEPGLAGGFADTQYF. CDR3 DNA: TGCAGCGTTGAACCGGGACTAGCGGGAGGTTTCGCAGATACGCAGTATTTT.

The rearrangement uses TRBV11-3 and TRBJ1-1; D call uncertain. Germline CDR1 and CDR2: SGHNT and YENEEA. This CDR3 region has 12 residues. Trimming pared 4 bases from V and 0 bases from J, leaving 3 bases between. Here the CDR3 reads CASSWVNTEAFF. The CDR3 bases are TGTGCCAGCAGCTGGGTGAACACTGAAGCTTTCTTT.